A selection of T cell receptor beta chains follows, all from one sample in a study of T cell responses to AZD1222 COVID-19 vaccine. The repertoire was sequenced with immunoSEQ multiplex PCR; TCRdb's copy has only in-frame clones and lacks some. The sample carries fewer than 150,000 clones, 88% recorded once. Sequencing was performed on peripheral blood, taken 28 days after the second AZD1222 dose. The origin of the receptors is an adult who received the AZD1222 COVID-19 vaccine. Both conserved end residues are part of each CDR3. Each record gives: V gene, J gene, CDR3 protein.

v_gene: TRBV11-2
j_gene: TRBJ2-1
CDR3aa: CASSLDPSGATLQFF

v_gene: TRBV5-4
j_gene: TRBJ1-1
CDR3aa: CASSLEVGRQGADEAFF

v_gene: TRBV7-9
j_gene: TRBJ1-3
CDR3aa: CASSKQGFRNTIYF

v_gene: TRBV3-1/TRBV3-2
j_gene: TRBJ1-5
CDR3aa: CASSQDRQPQHF

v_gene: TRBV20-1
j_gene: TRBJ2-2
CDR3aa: CSASLSGSGNGELFF

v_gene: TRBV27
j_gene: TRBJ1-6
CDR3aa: CASRITDRTGSPLHF

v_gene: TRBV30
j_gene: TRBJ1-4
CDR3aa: CAWTAGGEKLFF

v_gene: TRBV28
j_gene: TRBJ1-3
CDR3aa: CASSYGSTIYF

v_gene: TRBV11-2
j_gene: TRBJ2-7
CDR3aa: CASSARPGLAGGEQYF

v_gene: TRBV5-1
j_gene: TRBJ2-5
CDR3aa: CASSTSGQGQETQYF

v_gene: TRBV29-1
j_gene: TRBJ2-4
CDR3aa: CSAGRGLDNIQYF

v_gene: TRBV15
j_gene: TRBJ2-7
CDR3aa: CATSRQENHEQYF

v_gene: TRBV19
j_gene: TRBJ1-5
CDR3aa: CASTRQGNQPQHF

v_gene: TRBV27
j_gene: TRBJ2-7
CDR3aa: CASSLGQGASAYEQYF

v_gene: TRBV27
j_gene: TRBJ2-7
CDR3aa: CASSSLPGTGSFSLYF

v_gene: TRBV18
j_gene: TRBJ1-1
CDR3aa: CASSPAGGAQMNTEAFF

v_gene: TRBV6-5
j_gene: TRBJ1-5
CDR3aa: CASRQTGRDNQPQHF

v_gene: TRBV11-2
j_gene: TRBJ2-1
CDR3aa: CASSLSMAGEQNEQFF

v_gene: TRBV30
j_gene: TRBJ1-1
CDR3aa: CAWMWTEDSEAFF

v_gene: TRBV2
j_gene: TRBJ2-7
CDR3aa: CASRAGTTGYEPYF